The 21 T cell receptor beta chains presented below share a single source sample, sequenced in a study of T cell responses to AZD1222 COVID-19 vaccine. Measured with immunoSEQ multiplex PCR; TCRdb has only the in-frame clones, and not every one. The profile shows 110,000 or so clones, more than 75% of them singletons. The source material was peripheral blood, sampled 28 days after the second AZD1222 dose. These receptors were taken from an adult who received the AZD1222 COVID-19 vaccine.

This chain links TRBV4-2 with TRBJ2-2; weak D call: TRBD2 (5 bases). Germline V gene lookup returns CDR1 LGHNA and CDR2 YNFKEQ. V was clipped by 1 base and J by 12 bases, with 15 bases between them. The CDR3 spans 14 residues. The CDR3 DNA reads TGTGCCAGCAGCCAAGGAAATCGGGAACAGCAGCTGTTTTTT. Its translation: CASSQGNREQQLFF.

The CDR3 region is CAWSLRGLSSYNEQFF. The DNA for the CDR3 is TGTGCCTGGAGTCTCAGGGGTCTAAGCTCCTACAATGAGCAGTTCTTC. The V gene is TRBV30, the J gene TRBJ2-1, with D perhaps matching TRBD1 (6 bases). CDR3 length: 16 residues. The V gene lost 2 bases and the J gene lost 0 bases, with 14 bases spanning the gap. Germline CDR1 and CDR2: GTSNPN and SVGIG (reference sequence).

The rearrangement joins TRBV11-2 to TRBJ1-5; 9 bases agree with TRBD1. V was pared by 6 bases and J by 6 bases, with 9 bases of the junction left unmatched. The CDR3 runs to 15 residues. Per germline, CDR1 SGHAT and CDR2 FQNNGV. Here the CDR3 reads CASSSGTGFRQPQHF. DNA of the CDR3: TGTGCCAGCAGTTCCGGGACAGGGTTTCGTCAGCCCCAGCATTTT.

The CDR3 coding sequence is TGTGCCAGCAGCTTCCCCAGACAGGGGTACACAGATACGCAGTATTTT. Translated: CASSFPRQGYTDTQYF. V gene TRBV7-6 combines with J gene TRBJ2-3, with 8 bases that match TRBD1. The germline V gene encodes CDR1 SGHVS and CDR2 FNYEAQ. The CDR3 spans 16 residues. V lost 3 bases and J lost 2; bases outside the gene matches: 7.

This chain joins TRBV7-2 and TRBJ1-2; D remains unclear. Deletions cut 2 bases from V and 2 bases from J, with 15 bases between. This CDR3 spans 16 amino acids. The germline gives CDR1 SGHTA, CDR2 FQGNSA. In DNA, the CDR3 is TGTGCCAGCAGCTTAAGGCGTTGGCAGCCCAACTATGGCTACACCTTC. It is translated as CASSLRRWQPNYGYTF.

The rearrangement uses TRBV6-1 and TRBJ2-3; 8 bases agree with TRBD2. In germline, CDR1 is MNHNS, CDR2 SASEGT. CDR3 length: 15 residues. V was clipped by 0 bases and J by 7 bases; unmatched bases: 6. The CDR3 region has the DNA TGTGCCAGCAGTGAAGCGACGGGGGGGCAATATACGCAGTATTTT. This translates into CASSEATGGQYTQYF.

The gene calls are TRBV10-3 and TRBJ2-2; D is perhaps TRBD2 (7 bases). V was clipped by 7 bases and J by 8 bases, with 17 bases between them. This CDR3 has 14 amino acids. Germline V gene data show CDR1 as ENHRY and CDR2 as SYGVKD. The CDR3 region has the DNA TGTGCCATCACTGCAAGGGGGGGTGAGGGGGAGCTGTTTTTT. It translates to CAITARGGEGELFF.

The chain uses TRBV30 and TRBJ1-5, with a possible D match to TRBD1 (5 bases). The CDR3 spans 14 residues. The germline V gene encodes CDR1 GTSNPN and CDR2 SVGIG (reference sequence). With 1 base removed from V and 1 base from J, the gap between germline ends came to 8 bases. The CDR3 nucleotides are TGTGCCTGGAGTGAAGGGGTAAGCAATCAGCCCCAGCATTTT. This gives the protein CAWSEGVSNQPQHF.

This clone has a handful of counts. The V and J genes are TRBV20-1 and TRBJ1-5; the match to TRBD1 covers 8 bases. The CDR3 has 14 residues. Trimming at V came to 3 bases and at J to 5 bases, leaving 6 bases not matched to a gene. Germline V lookup: CDR1 DFQATT, CDR2 SNEGSKA (reference sequence). The DNA for the CDR3 is TGCAGTGCTAGTGGGGGACAGGACCATCAGCCCCAGCATTTT. This codes for CSASGGQDHQPQHF.

This chain links TRBV6-5 with TRBJ1-4; 7 bases align to TRBD1. This CDR3 spans 15 amino acids. CDR1 MNHEY and CDR2 SVGAGI come from the germline V gene. After removal of 7 bases from V and 4 bases from J, the junction contained 9 bases not matched to a gene. The CDR3 sequence: CASTSPGQINEKLFF. CDR3 DNA sequence: TGTGCCAGCACCTCACCGGGACAGATTAATGAAAAACTGTTTTTT.

This clone was counted once. The CDR3 is CASSLTGTGGSNEQFF. CDR3 in DNA: TGTGCCAGCAGTTTAACCGGGACAGGTGGTTCCAATGAGCAGTTCTTC. The chain carries TRBV27 and TRBJ2-1; 8 bases line up with TRBD1. Germline-derived CDR1 and CDR2 are MNHEY and SMNVEV (reference sequence). With V trimmed by 2 bases and J by 6 bases, 9 bases remained unmatched. This CDR3 is 16 amino acids long.

The gene calls are TRBV4-3 and TRBJ1-5; D gene ambiguous. The CDR3 is 14 amino acids. The V gene's germline CDR1 is LGHNA and CDR2 YSLEER. V lost 4 bases to trimming and J lost 2 bases, with 9 bases between them. CDR3 protein: CASSPRSGNQPQHF. As DNA, the CDR3 is TGCGCCAGCAGCCCGAGATCAGGCAATCAGCCCCAGCATTTT.

The rearrangement uses TRBV10-3 and TRBJ2-1; no definite D call. This CDR3 spans 15 amino acids. In germline, CDR1 is ENHRY, CDR2 SYGVKD. V lost 1 base, J lost 7 bases, and 14 bases lay in between. CDR3 residues: CAISELVLGKNEQFF. The CDR3 DNA is TGTGCCATCAGTGAGTTGGTCCTGGGGAAAAATGAGCAGTTCTTC.

The rearrangement uses TRBV7-2 and TRBJ2-7; D perhaps matches TRBD2 (7 bases). The CDR3 spans 15 residues. With 0 bases removed from V and 6 bases from J, the gap between germline ends came to 15 bases. Germline V gives CDR1 SGHTA, CDR2 FQGNSA. CDR3 bases: TGTGCCAGCAGCTTAGCGGGGGGGCTGAAGCTCGAGCAGTACTTC. Translation gives CASSLAGGLKLEQYF.

The rearrangement uses TRBV24-1 and TRBJ1-5; D gene uncertain. Trimming took off 1 base at V and 4 bases at J, with 4 bases between the two ends. Germline CDR1 and CDR2: KGHDR and SFDVKD. The CDR3 runs to 13 residues. The DNA for the CDR3 is TGTGCCACCAGTGATTTCGGTAATCAGCCCCAGCATTTT. As protein: CATSDFGNQPQHF.

The rearrangement joins TRBV7-6 to TRBJ2-2; 11 bases are shared with TRBD2. The V gene's germline CDR1 is SGHVS and CDR2 FNYEAQ. The V segment lost 5 bases and the J segment 4 bases; nucleotides outside the gene matches: 3. The CDR3 has 15 residues. This CDR3 is CASSTLAGGTGELFF. For the CDR3, the DNA is TGTGCCAGCAGCACGCTAGCGGGGGGCACCGGGGAGCTGTTTTTT.

This clone was counted between two and nine times. The chain combines TRBV6-5 with TRBJ2-2, with a possible D match to TRBD1 (5 bases). V dropped 0 bases and J dropped 4 bases, with 9 bases sitting between them. There are 15 residues in the CDR3. Germline V CDR1 and CDR2: MNHEY, SVGAGI. The chain's CDR3 is CASSYSGRGTGELFF. As DNA, the CDR3 is TGTGCCAGCAGTTACTCGGGGCGCGGCACCGGGGAGCTGTTTTTT.

The V and J genes are TRBV5-4 and TRBJ1-5; 8 bases agree with TRBD1. CDR3 length: 14 amino acids. The ends lost 5 bases at V and 2 bases at J; junction bases unmatched: 3. Germline assignment: CDR1 SGHNT and CDR2 YYREEE (reference sequence). CDR3 sequence reads: CASRSGQGNQPQHF. CDR3 bases: TGTGCCAGCAGATCGGGACAGGGCAATCAGCCCCAGCATTTT.

This rearrangement joins TRBV29-1 to TRBJ2-6; D is undetermined. The CDR3 consists of 13 residues. Trimming cost V 4 bases and J 3 bases, with 7 bases left between them. Germline V lookup: CDR1 SQVTM, CDR2 ANQGSEA. The CDR3 sequence is CSVVHDGANVLTF. In DNA, the CDR3 is TGCAGCGTTGTGCACGATGGGGCCAACGTCCTGACTTTC.

The J gene is TRBJ1-1, the V gene TRBV5-1; D call uncertain. The CDR3 extends over 14 amino acids. Germline V lookup: CDR1 SGHRS, CDR2 YFSETQ. V was trimmed by 5 bases and J by 1 base, leaving 12 bases between them. The CDR3 sequence: CASRGGLGNTEAFF. The CDR3 nucleotides read TGCGCCAGCAGGGGAGGATTGGGGAACACTGAAGCTTTCTTT.

The rearrangement links TRBV29-1 to TRBJ2-1; 8 bases agree with TRBD2. Per the germline V gene, CDR1 is SQVTM and CDR2 is ANQGSEA. The CDR3 is made up of 15 amino acids. Unmatched junction bases numbered 8, after V lost 4 bases and J lost 3 bases. In DNA, the CDR3 is TGCAGCGTTGGGGGGCTAGCGGGCTTCTACAATGAGCAGTTCTTC. Translation gives CSVGGLAGFYNEQFF.